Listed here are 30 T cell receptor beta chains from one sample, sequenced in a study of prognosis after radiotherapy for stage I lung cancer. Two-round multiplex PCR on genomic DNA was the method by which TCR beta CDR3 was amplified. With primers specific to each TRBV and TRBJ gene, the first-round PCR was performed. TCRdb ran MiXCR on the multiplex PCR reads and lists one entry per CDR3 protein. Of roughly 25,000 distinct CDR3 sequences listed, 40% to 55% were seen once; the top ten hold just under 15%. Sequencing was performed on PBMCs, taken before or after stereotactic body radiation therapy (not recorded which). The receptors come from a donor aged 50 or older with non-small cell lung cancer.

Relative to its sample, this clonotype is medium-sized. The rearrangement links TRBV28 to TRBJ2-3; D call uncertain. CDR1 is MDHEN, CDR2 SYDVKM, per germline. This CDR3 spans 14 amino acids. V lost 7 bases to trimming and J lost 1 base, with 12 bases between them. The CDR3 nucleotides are TGTGCCAGCACCTTCGTCCTCGGCACAGATACGCAGTATTTT. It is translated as CASTFVLGTDTQYF.

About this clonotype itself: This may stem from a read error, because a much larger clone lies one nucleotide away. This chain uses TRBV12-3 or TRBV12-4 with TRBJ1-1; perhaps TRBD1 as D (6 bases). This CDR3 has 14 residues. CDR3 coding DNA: TGTGCCAGCAGCAATATCACAGGGAACACTGACGCTTTCTTT. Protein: CASSNITGNTDAFF.

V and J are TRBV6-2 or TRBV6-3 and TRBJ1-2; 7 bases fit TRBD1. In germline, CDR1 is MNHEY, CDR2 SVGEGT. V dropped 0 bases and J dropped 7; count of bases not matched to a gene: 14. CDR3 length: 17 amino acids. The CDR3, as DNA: TGTGCCAGCAGTTACTCGAGTCGGGGCAGGGGGGATGCTGGCTACACCTTC. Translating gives CASSYSSRGRGDAGYTF.

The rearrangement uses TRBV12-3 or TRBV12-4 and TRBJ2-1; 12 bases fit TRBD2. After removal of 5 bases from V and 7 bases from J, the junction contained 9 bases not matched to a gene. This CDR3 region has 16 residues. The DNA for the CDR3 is TGTGCCAGCAGTCGGATGACTAGCGGGAGAGGAAATGAGCAGTTCTTC. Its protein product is CASSRMTSGRGNEQFF.

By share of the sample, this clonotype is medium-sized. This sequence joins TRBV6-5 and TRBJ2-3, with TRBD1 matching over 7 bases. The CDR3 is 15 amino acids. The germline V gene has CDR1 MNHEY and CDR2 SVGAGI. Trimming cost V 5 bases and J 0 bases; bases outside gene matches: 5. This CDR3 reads CASSPGQTSTDTQYF. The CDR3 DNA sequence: TGTGCCAGCAGTCCGGGACAGACTAGCACAGATACGCAGTATTTT.

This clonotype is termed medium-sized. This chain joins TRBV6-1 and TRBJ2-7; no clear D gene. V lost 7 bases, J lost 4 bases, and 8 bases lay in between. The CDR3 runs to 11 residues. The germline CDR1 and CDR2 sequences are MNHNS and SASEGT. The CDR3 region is CASTGSYEQYF. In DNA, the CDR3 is TGTGCCAGCACTGGCTCGTACGAGCAGTACTTC.

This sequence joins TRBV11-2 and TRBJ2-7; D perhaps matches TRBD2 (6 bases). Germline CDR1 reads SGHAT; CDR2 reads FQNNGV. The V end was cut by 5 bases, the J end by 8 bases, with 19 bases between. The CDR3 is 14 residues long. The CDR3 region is CASSLPVDGGKQYF. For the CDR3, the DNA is TGTGCCAGCAGCCTCCCTGTGGACGGCGGGAAGCAGTACTTC.

The CDR3 DNA sequence: TGTGCCACCAGTGATCCCCTCAAAGGAGGGGGGCGCCTCCGTGATGGCTACACCTTC. It yields the protein CATSDPLKGGGRLRDGYTF. The chain is built from TRBV24-1 and TRBJ1-2; tentative D call: TRBD1 (6 bases). The V gene lost 3 bases and the J gene lost 6 bases, with 28 bases spanning the gap. There are 19 residues in the CDR3. CDR1 is KGHDR, CDR2 SFDVKD, per germline.

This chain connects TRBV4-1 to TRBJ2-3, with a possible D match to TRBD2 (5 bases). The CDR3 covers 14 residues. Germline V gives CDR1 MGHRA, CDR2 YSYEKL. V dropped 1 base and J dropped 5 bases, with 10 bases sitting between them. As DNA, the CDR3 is TGCGCCAGCAGCCAAGTCACCGGGGAAGATACGCAGTATTTT. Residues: CASSQVTGEDTQYF.

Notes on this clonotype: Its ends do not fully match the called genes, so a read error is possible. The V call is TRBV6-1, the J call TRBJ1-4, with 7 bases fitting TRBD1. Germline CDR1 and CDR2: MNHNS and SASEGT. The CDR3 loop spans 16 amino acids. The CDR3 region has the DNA TGTGCCAGTAGCCCTGACCCCGGGACAGAAAATGGAAAACTGTTTTTT. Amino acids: CASSPDPGTENGKLFF.

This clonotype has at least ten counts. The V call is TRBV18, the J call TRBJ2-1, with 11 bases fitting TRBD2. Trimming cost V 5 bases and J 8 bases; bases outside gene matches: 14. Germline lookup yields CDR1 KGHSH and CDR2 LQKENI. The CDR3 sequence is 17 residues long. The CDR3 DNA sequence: TGTGCCAGCTCAGAGACTAGCGGGATGGTTCGGGGAGATGAGCAGTTCTTC. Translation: CASSETSGMVRGDEQFF.

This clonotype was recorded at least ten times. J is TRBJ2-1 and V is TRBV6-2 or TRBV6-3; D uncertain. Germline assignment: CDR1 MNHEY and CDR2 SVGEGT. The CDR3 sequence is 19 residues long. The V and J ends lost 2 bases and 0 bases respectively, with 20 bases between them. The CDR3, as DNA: TGTGCCAGCAGTTACCCGATTGATGGGGTTTCGTACTCCTACAATGAGCAGTTCTTC. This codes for CASSYPIDGVSYSYNEQFF.

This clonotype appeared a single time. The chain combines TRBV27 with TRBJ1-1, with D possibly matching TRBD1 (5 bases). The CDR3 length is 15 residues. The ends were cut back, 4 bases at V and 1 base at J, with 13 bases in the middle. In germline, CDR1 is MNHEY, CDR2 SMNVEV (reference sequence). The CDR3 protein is CASSSRQGGNTEAFF. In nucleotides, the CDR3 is TGTGCCAGCAGTTCCCGCCAGGGCGGGAACACTGAAGCTTTCTTT.

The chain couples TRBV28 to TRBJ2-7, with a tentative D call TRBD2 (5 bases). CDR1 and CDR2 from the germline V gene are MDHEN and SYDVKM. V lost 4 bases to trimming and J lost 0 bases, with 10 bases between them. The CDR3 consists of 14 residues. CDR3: CASSSHGVSYEQYF. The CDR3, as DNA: TGTGCCAGCAGTTCACACGGGGTCTCCTACGAGCAGTACTTC.

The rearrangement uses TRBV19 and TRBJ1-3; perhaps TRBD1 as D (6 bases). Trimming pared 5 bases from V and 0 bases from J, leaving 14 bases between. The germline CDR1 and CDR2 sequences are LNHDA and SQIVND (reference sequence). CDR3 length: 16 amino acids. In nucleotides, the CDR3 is TGTGCCAGTAGTCGATCGGGACAACTCTCTGGAAACACCATATATTTT. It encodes CASSRSGQLSGNTIYF.

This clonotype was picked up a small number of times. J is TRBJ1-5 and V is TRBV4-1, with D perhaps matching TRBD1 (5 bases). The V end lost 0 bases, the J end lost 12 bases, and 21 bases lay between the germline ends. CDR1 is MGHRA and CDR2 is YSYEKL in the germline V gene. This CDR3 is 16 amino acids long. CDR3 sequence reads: CASSQDSGDPLVVQHF. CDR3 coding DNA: TGCGCCAGCAGCCAAGATAGCGGGGACCCCTTAGTTGTCCAGCATTTT.

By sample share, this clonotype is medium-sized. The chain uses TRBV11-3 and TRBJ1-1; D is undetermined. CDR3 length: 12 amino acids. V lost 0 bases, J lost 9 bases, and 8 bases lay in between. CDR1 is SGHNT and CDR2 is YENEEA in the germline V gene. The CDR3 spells CASSLDGVQAFF. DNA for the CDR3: TGTGCCAGCAGCTTAGATGGGGTTCAAGCTTTCTTT. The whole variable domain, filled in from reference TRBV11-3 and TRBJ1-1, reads EAGVVQSPRYKIIEKKQPVAFWCNPISGHNTLYWYLQNLGQGPELLIRYENEEAVDDSQLPKDRFSAERLKGVDSTLKIQPAELGDSAVYLCASSLDGVQAFFGQGTRLTVV.

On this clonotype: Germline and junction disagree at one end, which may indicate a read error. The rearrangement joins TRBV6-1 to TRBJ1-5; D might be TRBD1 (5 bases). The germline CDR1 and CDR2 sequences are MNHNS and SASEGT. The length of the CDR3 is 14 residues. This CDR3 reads CAISEAGGDQPQHF. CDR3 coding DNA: TGTGCCATCAGTGAAGCTGGAGGGGATCAGCCCCAGCACTTT.

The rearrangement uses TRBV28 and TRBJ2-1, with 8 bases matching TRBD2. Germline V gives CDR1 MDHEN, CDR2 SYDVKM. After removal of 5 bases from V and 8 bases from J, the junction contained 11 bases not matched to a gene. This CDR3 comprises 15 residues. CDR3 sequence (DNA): TGTGCCAGCAGTCGAGCGGGAGTATGGCTCGATGAGCAGTTCTTC. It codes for CASSRAGVWLDEQFF.

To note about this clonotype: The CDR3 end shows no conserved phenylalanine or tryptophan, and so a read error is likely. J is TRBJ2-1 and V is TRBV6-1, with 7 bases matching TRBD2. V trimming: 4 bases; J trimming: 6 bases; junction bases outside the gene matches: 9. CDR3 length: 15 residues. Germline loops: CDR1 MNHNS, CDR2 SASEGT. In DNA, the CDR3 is TGTGCCAGCAGTGGCTTTATCACTAGCGCCAATGAGCAGTTCTTA. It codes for CASSGFITSANEQFL.

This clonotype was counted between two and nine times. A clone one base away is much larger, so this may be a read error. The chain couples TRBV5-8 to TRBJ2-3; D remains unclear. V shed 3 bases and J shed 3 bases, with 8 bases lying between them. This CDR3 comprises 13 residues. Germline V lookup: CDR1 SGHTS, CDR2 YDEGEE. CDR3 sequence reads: CASSWMETDTQYF. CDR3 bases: TGTGCCAGCAGCTGGATGGAGACAGATACGCAGTATTTT.

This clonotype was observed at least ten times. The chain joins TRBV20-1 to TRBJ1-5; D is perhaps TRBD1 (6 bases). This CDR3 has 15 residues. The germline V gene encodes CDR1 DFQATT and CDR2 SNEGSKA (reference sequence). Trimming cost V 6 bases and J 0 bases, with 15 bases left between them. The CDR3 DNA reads TGCAGTGCAAGGAAGCAGGGGTATAGCAATCAGCCCCAGCATTTT. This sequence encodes CSARKQGYSNQPQHF.

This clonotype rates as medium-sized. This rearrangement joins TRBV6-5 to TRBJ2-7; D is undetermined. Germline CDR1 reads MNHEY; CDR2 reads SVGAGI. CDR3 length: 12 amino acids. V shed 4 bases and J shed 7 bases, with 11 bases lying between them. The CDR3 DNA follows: TGTGCCAGCAGTTTAAAAGGCCTAGAGCAGTACTTC. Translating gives CASSLKGLEQYF.

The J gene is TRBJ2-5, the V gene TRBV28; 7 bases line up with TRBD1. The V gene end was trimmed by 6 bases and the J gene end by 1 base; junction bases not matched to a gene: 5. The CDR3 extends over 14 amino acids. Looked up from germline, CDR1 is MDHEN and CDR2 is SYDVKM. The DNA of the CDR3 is TGTGCCAGCAGCTTGGGGACAGCCCAAGAGACCCAGTACTTC. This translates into CASSLGTAQETQYF.

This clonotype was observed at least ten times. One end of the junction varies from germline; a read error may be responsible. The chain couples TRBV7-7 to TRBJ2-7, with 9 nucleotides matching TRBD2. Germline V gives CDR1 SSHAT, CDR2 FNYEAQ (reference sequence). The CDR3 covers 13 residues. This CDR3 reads CASSPRTSAEQYF. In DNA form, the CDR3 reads TGTGCTAGCAGCCCTCGGACTAGCGCCGAGCAGTACTTC.

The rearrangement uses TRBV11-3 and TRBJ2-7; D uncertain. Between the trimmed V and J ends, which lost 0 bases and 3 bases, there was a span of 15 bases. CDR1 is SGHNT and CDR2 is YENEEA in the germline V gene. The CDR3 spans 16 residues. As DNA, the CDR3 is TGTGCCAGCAGCTTAGATAGGCAGGCTCGCGTCTACGAGCAGTACTTC. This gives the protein CASSLDRQARVYEQYF. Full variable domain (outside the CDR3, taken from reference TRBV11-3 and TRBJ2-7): EAGVVQSPRYKIIEKKQPVAFWCNPISGHNTLYWYLQNLGQGPELLIRYENEEAVDDSQLPKDRFSAERLKGVDSTLKIQPAELGDSAVYLCASSLDRQARVYEQYFGPGTRLTVT.

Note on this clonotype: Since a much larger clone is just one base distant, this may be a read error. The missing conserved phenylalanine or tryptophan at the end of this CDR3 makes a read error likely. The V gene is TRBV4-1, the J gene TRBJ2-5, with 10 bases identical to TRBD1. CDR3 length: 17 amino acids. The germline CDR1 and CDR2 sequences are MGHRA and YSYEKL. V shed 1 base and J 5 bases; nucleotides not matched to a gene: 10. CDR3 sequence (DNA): TGCGCCAGCAGCCAAGGCCGGGACAGGGGTCAGCAGGAGACCCAGTACTTA. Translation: CASSQGRDRGQQETQYL.

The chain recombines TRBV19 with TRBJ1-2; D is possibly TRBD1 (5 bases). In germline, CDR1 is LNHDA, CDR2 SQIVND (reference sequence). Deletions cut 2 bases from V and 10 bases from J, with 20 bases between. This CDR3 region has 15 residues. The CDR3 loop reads CASSILSGGGLVYTF. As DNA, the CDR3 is TGTGCCAGTAGTATACTGAGCGGGGGGGGTTTGGTCTACACCTTC.

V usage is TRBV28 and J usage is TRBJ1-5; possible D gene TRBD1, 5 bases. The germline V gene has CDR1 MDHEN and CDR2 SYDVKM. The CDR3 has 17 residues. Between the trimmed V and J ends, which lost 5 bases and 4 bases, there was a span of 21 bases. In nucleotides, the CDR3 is TGTGCCAGCAGTCTCTCGTGTTGGGACGGATGGAATCAGCCCCAGCATTTT. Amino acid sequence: CASSLSCWDGWNQPQHF.

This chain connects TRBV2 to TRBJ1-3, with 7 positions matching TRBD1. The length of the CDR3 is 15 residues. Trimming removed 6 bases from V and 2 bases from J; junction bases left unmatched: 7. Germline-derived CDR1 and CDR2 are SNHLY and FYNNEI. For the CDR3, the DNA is TGTGCCAGCAGATTCGACAGGGTAACTGGAAACACCATATATTTT. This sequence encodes CASRFDRVTGNTIYF.